In its sample, the clone carrying this T cell receptor (beta chain) was seen a few times. What it recognizes is unknown. This sample was taken from a study of CD8 T cells in ankylosing spondylitis. Overall study results and limits: Significantly higher representation of disease-linked clones was reported for matched ankylosing spondylitis synovial fluid. Characteristic of ankylosing spondylitis blood, it appeared, was a TCR beta motif comprising several highly homologous variants.

TCRdb passed the 5' RACE reads through MiXCR, listing each CDR3 protein once. The top ten hold nearly 7% of the sample, which has about 540,000 distinct CDR3 sequences, roughly an eighth seen once. The sequence was obtained from a male donor with ankylosing spondylitis. The sequencing input was blood, either unsorted or a sorted T cell fraction (not recorded which).

The DNA of the CDR3 is TGTGCCTGGAATCTCGGGGCCGGGGGCTACACCTTC. It specifies CAWNLGAGGYTF. This sequence joins TRBV30 and TRBJ1-2, with a tentative D call TRBD1 (5 bases). Trimming cost V 4 bases and J 8 bases, with 14 bases left between them. The CDR3 contains 12 residues. Per germline, CDR1 GTSNPN and CDR2 SVGIG (reference sequence).